A single sample is the source of the 20 T cell receptor beta chains below, sequenced in a study of blood T cell repertoires in COVID-19. The data were produced by immunoSEQ multiplex PCR, yet TCRdb's version contains in-frame clones alone and is incomplete. The sample yields about 89,000 clones, around 87% seen once. Sample: peripheral blood. All receptors derive from a male donor with acute or convalescent COVID-19.

V usage is TRBV19 and J usage is TRBJ1-5; the D is unclear. This CDR3 is 13 amino acids long. Germline assignment: CDR1 LNHDA and CDR2 SQIVND (reference sequence). V was clipped by 5 bases and J by 7 bases, with 12 bases between them. CDR3 protein: CASSGDRGQPQHF. The CDR3 region has the DNA TGTGCCAGTAGTGGGGATAGAGGGCAGCCCCAGCATTTT. Based on the CDR3 plus reference TRBV19 and TRBJ1-5, the full variable domain is DGGITQSPKYLFRKEGQNVTLSCEQNLNHDAMYWYRQDPGQGLRLIYYSQIVNDFQKGDIAEGYSVSREKKESFPLTVTSAQKNPTAFYLCASSGDRGQPQHFGDGTRLSIL.

The chain joins TRBV5-4 to TRBJ2-5, with a tentative D call TRBD1 (6 bases). The CDR3 sequence is 14 residues long. V shed 0 bases and J shed 2 bases, with 8 bases lying between them. The V gene's germline CDR1 is SGHNT and CDR2 YYREEE (reference sequence). The CDR3: CASSLGGQQETQYF. The CDR3 DNA is TGTGCCAGCAGCTTGGGGGGACAACAAGAGACCCAGTACTTC.

The chain joins TRBV5-1 to TRBJ2-3; 7 bases line up with TRBD2. The trim removed 3 bases at V and 2 bases at J, leaving 6 bases unmatched. Germline loops: CDR1 SGHRS, CDR2 YFSETQ. The length of the CDR3 is 15 residues. CDR3 loop: CASSSNRDYTDTQYF. CDR3 coding DNA: TGCGCCAGCAGCTCTAACCGGGACTACACAGATACGCAGTATTTT.

The rearrangement links TRBV24-1 to TRBJ2-1, with 8 bases lining up with TRBD2. Trimming removed 9 bases from V and 4 bases from J; junction bases left unmatched: 4. Germline V CDR1 and CDR2: KGHDR, SFDVKD. This CDR3 has 13 amino acids. CDR3 region: CATRGGVYNEQFF. DNA for the CDR3: TGTGCCACCCGGGGGGGTGTTTACAATGAGCAGTTCTTC.

The J gene is TRBJ2-5, the V gene TRBV5-6; weak D call: TRBD2 (5 bases). Germline V gives CDR1 SGHDT, CDR2 YYEEEE. Trimming cost V 4 bases and J 5 bases, with 12 bases left between them. The CDR3 has 13 residues. CDR3 sequence (DNA): TGTGCCAGCAGCCTCGACCGGAGGGAGACCCAGTACTTC. Its translation: CASSLDRRETQYF.

This clone has only a few counts. The chain links TRBV5-5 to TRBJ1-2; 8 nucleotides agree with TRBD1. This CDR3 is 17 amino acids long. V shed 0 bases, J shed 6 bases, and the junction held 13 bases outside the gene matches. CDR1 SGHKS and CDR2 YYEKEE come from the germline V gene (reference sequence). CDR3 nucleotides: TGTGCCAGCAGCTTGGAGGTTGCGGCAGGGGGCGGGGATGGCTACACCTTC. Translating it yields CASSLEVAAGGGDGYTF.

This chain links TRBV10-3 with TRBJ2-5, with TRBD2 identical over 8 bases. This CDR3 is built from 16 residues. Germline trimming cut 6 bases from V and 0 bases from J; bases unmatched to any gene: 9. CDR1 is ENHRY and CDR2 is SYGVKD in the germline V gene. The CDR3: CAIRRGGGRDQETQYF. The CDR3 nucleotides read TGTGCCATCAGGCGAGGCGGGGGGCGGGACCAAGAGACCCAGTACTTC.

This clone has only a few counts. V gene TRBV3-1 (or the pseudogene TRBV3-2) combines with J gene TRBJ1-1; TRBD1 agrees at 7 bases. CDR1 and CDR2 from the germline V gene are LGHDT and YNNKEL (reference sequence). The CDR3 spans 13 residues. V dropped 6 bases and J dropped 3; count of bases not matched to a gene: 4. The CDR3 reads CASRLRGDTEAFF. Here the CDR3 DNA reads TGTGCCAGCAGGCTCAGGGGGGACACTGAAGCTTTCTTT.

The chain uses TRBV5-6 and TRBJ1-2, with D possibly TRBD1 on 6 matching bases. Germline V lookup: CDR1 SGHDT, CDR2 YYEEEE. V lost 4 bases and J 10 bases, leaving 17 bases between the germline ends. The CDR3 loop spans 13 amino acids. Here the CDR3 reads CASSLGQTTSYTF. The CDR3 DNA follows: TGTGCCAGCAGCCTTGGACAGACAACCTCCTACACCTTC.

The genes are TRBV5-1 and TRBJ2-1; 8 bases are shared with TRBD2. J lost 4 bases, V lost 2 bases, and 8 bases had no gene match. Germline V lookup: CDR1 SGHRS, CDR2 YFSETQ. This CDR3 has 16 amino acids. The chain's CDR3 is CASSFPGAGDYNEQFF. The CDR3 coding sequence is TGCGCCAGCAGCTTCCCAGGAGCGGGGGATTACAATGAGCAGTTCTTC.

The chain recombines TRBV24-1 with TRBJ1-2; D gene uncertain. The CDR3 spans 12 residues. Trimming took off 7 bases at V and 8 bases at J, with 13 bases between the two ends. The germline V gene encodes CDR1 KGHDR and CDR2 SFDVKD. In DNA form, the CDR3 reads TGTGCCACCAGGGGAGCGAATGAGGGCTACACCTTC. The encoded protein is CATRGANEGYTF.

The V and J genes are TRBV5-1 and TRBJ2-7; D perhaps matches TRBD1 (6 bases). This CDR3 is built from 12 residues. V shed 4 bases and J shed 5 bases, with 10 bases lying between them. Looked up from germline, CDR1 is SGHRS and CDR2 is YFSETQ. CDR3 amino acids: CASSRNRDEQYF. CDR3 DNA: TGCGCCAGCAGCAGGAACAGGGACGAGCAGTACTTC.

CDR3 residues: CASKSGDRGQPQHF. The DNA of the CDR3 is TGTGCCAGTAAGTCCGGGGACAGGGGTCAGCCCCAGCATTTT. The chain employs TRBV19 and TRBJ1-5; 10 bases line up with TRBD1. V trimming: 7 bases; J trimming: 6 bases; junction bases outside the gene matches: 6. In germline, CDR1 is LNHDA, CDR2 SQIVND (reference sequence). The CDR3 is made up of 14 amino acids.

This clone appeared once. The rearrangement links TRBV5-1 to TRBJ1-2, with 9 bases fitting TRBD1. The CDR3 runs to 15 residues. V shed 4 bases and J 5 bases; nucleotides not matched to a gene: 9. Germline V gives CDR1 SGHRS, CDR2 YFSETQ. DNA of the CDR3: TGCGCCAGCAGCCCAGGACAGGGGTCTCGGTATGGCTACACCTTC. The encoded protein is CASSPGQGSRYGYTF.

The CDR3: CASSRTENNSPLHF. CDR3 nucleotides: TGTGCCAGCAGTCGGACAGAGAATAATTCACCCCTCCACTTT. The chain recombines TRBV3-1 (or the pseudogene TRBV3-2) with TRBJ1-6; tentatively, D is TRBD1 (6 bases). Trimming removed 6 bases from V and 5 bases from J, with 11 bases in between. Germline CDR1 is LGHDT and CDR2 is YNNKEL (reference sequence). The CDR3 totals 14 residues.

The V and J genes are TRBV5-4 and TRBJ2-5; 7 nucleotides align to TRBD1. The CDR3 consists of 15 residues. The V and J ends lost 0 bases and 4 bases, in that order; junction bases with no gene match: 6. Looked up from germline, CDR1 is SGHNT and CDR2 is YYREEE (reference sequence). CDR3 amino acids: CASSLGGGYGETQYF. CDR3 DNA: TGTGCCAGCAGCTTGGGAGGGGGCTATGGAGAGACCCAGTACTTC.

V usage is TRBV12-2 and J usage is TRBJ1-2; TRBD1, the table's D call, lacks a check against the DNA. TRBV12-2 is labeled a pseudogene. The CDR3 covers 15 residues. The CDR3 sequence is CASRLDSGGGYGYTF. The CDR3 DNA reads as TGTGCAAGTCGCTTAGATTCAGGGGGCGGCTATGGCTACACCTTC.

The rearrangement joins TRBV28 to TRBJ1-4, with a weak D call TRBD1 (6 bases). V lost 7 bases and J lost 8, with 17 bases in between. Germline V gene data show CDR1 as MDHEN and CDR2 as SYDVKM. The CDR3 consists of 14 residues. The CDR3 protein is CASNPRGGIEKLFF. CDR3 DNA sequence: TGTGCCAGCAACCCTAGAGGGGGAATCGAAAAACTGTTTTTT.

CDR3 amino acids: CASSESGAQHF. The CDR3 bases are TGTGCCAGCAGTGAATCAGGTGCCCAGCATTTT. The chain joins TRBV6-1 to TRBJ1-5, with D unresolved. Trimming took off 2 bases at V and 11 bases at J, with 7 bases between the two ends. Looked up from germline, CDR1 is MNHNS and CDR2 is SASEGT. The CDR3 spans 11 residues.

This sequence joins TRBV19 and TRBJ1-5; D uncertain. This CDR3 is 15 amino acids long. CDR1 LNHDA and CDR2 SQIVND come from the germline V gene (reference sequence). V was clipped by 5 bases and J by 0 bases, with 11 bases between them. The CDR3 sequence is CASSYLRSSNQPQHF. CDR3 DNA: TGTGCCAGTAGTTATCTGAGAAGTAGCAATCAGCCCCAGCATTTT.